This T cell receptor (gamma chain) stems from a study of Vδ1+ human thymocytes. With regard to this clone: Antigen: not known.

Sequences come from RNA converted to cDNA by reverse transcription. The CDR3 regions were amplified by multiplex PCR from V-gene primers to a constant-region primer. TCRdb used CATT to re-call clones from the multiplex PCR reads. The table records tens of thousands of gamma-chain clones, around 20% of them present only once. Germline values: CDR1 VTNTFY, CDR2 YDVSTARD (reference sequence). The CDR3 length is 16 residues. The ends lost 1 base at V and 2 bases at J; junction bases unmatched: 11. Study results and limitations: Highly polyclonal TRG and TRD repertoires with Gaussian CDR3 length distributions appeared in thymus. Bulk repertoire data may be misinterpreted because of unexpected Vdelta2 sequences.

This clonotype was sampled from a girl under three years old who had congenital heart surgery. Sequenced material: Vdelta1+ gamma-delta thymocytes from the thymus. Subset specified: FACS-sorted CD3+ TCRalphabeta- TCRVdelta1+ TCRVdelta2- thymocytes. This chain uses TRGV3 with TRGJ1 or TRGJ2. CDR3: CATWDSPAGYYYKKLF. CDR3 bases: TGTGCCACCTGGGACAGCCCGGCGGGCTATTATTATAAGAAACTCTTT.